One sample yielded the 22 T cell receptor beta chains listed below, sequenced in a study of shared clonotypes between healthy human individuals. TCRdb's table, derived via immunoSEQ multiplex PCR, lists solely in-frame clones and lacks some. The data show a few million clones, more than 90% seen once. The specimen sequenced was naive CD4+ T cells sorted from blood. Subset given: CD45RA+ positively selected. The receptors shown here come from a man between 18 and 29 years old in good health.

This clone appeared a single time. Written as DNA, the CDR3 is TGTGCCAGCAGCTTAGCGACGTACAACTATGGCTACACCTTC. Translation: CASSLATYNYGYTF. This sequence joins TRBV7-9 and TRBJ1-2; D remains unclear. This CDR3 has 14 amino acids. V was clipped by 0 bases and J by 2 bases, with 7 bases between them. In germline, CDR1 is SEHNR, CDR2 FQNEAQ (reference sequence).

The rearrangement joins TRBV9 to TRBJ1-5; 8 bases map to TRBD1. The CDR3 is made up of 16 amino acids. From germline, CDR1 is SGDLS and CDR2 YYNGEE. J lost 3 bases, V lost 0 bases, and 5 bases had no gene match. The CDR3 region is CASSVGRTGYNQPQHF. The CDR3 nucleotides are TGTGCCAGCAGCGTAGGGAGGACAGGGTACAATCAGCCCCAGCATTTT.

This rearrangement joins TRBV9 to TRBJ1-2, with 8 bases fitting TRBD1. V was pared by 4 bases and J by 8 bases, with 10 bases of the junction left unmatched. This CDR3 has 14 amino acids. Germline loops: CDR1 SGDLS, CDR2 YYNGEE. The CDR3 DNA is TGTGCCAGCAGCCCCCAGGACAGGGTGGGGGGCTACACCTTC. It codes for CASSPQDRVGGYTF.

The CDR3 DNA sequence: TGTGCCAGCAGTGAAGCGGGGGGGAACGGGGAGCTGTTTTTT. Amino acid sequence: CASSEAGGNGELFF. V usage is TRBV6-1 and J usage is TRBJ2-2; 7 bases are shared with TRBD2. This CDR3 has 14 residues. CDR1 is MNHNS and CDR2 is SASEGT in the germline V gene. The trim removed 0 bases at V and 7 bases at J, leaving 2 bases unmatched.

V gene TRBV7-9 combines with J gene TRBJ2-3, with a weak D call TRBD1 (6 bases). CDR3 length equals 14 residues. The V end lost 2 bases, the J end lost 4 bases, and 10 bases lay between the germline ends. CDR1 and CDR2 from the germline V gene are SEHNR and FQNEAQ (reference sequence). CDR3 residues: CASSLLGASDTQYF. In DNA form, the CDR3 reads TGTGCCAGCAGCTTATTGGGGGCCTCAGATACGCAGTATTTT.

The CDR3 here is CASGFPGGPYTGELFF. The CDR3 DNA sequence: TGTGCTAGTGGTTTCCCCGGGGGGCCGTACACCGGGGAGCTGTTTTTT. The chain recombines TRBV12-5 with TRBJ2-2; perhaps TRBD2 as D (7 bases). V shed 3 bases and J shed 3 bases, with 14 bases lying between them. The germline gives CDR1 LGHNT, CDR2 FRNRAP. The CDR3 spans 16 residues.

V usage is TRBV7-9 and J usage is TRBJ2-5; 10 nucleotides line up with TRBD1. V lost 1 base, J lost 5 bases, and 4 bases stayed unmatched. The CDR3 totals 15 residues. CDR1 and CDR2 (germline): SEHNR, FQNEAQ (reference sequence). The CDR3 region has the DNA TGTGCCAGCAGCTTAGGACAGGGGGCGAGGGAGACCCAGTACTTC. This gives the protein CASSLGQGARETQYF.

The CDR3 nucleotides read TGCAGCGTTGTGGGGAGTGGCAGGGGACCCTTCCTGTTCGAGCAGTACTTC. It encodes CSVVGSGRGPFLFEQYF. The chain combines TRBV29-1 with TRBJ2-7; D possibly corresponds to TRBD1 (6 bases). V dropped 4 bases and J dropped 6 bases, with 28 bases sitting between them. The CDR3 runs to 17 residues. Germline CDR1 SQVTM, CDR2 ANQGSEA.

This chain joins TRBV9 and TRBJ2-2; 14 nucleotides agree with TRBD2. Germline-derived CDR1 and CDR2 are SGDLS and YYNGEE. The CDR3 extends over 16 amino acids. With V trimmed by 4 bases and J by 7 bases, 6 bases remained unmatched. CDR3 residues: CASSLRTSGGSGELFF. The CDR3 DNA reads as TGTGCCAGCAGCCTCCGGACTAGCGGGGGGAGCGGGGAGCTGTTTTTT.

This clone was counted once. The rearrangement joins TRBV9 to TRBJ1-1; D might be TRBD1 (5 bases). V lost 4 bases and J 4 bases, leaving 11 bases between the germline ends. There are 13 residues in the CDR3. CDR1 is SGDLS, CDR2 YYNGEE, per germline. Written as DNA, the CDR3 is TGTGCCAGCAGCCAACCGGGGGGCACTGAAGCTTTCTTT. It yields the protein CASSQPGGTEAFF.

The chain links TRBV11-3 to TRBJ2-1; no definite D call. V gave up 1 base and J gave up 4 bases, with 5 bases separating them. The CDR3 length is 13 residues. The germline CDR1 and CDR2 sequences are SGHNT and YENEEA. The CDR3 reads CASSLGSYNEQFF. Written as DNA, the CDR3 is TGTGCCAGCAGCTTAGGTAGTTACAATGAGCAGTTCTTC.

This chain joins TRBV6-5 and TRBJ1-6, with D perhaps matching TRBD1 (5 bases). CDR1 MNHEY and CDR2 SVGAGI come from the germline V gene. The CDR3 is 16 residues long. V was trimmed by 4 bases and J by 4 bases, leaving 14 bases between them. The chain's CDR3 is CASSLNGDGYNSPLHF. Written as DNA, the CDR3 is TGTGCCAGCAGTTTAAATGGGGACGGTTATAATTCACCCCTCCACTTT.

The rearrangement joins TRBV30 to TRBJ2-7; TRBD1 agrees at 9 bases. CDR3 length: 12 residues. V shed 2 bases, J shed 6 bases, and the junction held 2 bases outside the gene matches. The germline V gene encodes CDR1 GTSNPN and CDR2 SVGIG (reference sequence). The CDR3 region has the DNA TGTGCCTGGAGTAGACAGGGGGGCGAGCAGTACTTC. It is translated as CAWSRQGGEQYF.

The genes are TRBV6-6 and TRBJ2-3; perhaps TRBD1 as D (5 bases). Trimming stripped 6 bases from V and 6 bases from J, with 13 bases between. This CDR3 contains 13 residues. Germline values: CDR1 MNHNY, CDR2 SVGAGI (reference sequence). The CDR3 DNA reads TGTGCCAGCAGCCAGGGCAGGGCGGATACGCAGTATTTT. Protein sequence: CASSQGRADTQYF.

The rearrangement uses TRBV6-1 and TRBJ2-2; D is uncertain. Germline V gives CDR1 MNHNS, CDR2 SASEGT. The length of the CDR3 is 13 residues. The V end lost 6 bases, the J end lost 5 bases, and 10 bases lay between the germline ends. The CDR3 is CASRYTLTGELFF. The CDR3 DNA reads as TGTGCCAGCAGATACACGCTGACCGGGGAGCTGTTTTTT.

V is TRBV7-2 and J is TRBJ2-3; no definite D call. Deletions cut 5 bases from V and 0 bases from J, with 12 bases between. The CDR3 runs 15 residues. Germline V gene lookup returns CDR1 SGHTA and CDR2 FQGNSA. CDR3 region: CASSPSRSSTDTQYF. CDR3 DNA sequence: TGTGCCAGCAGCCCCAGCCGCTCTAGCACAGATACGCAGTATTTT. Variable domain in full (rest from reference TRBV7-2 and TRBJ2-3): GAGVSQSPSNKVTEKGKDVELRCDPISGHTALYWYRQSLGQGLEFLIYFQGNSAPDKSGLPSDRFSAERTGGSVSTLTIQRTQQEDSAVYLCASSPSRSSTDTQYFGPGTRLTVL.

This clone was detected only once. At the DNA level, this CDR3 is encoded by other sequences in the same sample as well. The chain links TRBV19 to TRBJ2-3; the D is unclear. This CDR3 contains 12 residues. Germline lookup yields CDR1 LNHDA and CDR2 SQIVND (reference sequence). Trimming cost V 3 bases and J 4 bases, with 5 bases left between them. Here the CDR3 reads CASSISPDTQYF. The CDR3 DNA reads TGTGCCAGTAGTATTAGTCCAGATACGCAGTATTTT.

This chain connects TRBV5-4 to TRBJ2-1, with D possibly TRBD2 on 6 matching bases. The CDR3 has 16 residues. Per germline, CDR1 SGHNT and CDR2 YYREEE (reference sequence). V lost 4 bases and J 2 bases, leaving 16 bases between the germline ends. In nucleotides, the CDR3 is TGTGCCAGCAGCCTTGCGGGATCTGAGGCCTACAATGAGCAGTTCTTC. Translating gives CASSLAGSEAYNEQFF.

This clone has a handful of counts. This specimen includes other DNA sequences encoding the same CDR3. In DNA form, the CDR3 reads TGTGCCTGGAGTCCGGTCAGCAATCAGCCCCAGCATTTT. Translation: CAWSPVSNQPQHF. J is TRBJ1-5 and V is TRBV30; D gene uncertain. CDR1 GTSNPN and CDR2 SVGIG come from the germline V gene (reference sequence). V lost 2 bases to trimming and J lost 1 base, with 6 bases between them. The length of the CDR3 is 13 residues.

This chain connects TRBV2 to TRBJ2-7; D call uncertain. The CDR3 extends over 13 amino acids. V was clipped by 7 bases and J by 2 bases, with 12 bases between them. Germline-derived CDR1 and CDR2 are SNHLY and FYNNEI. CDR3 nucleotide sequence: TGTGCCAGCATCAGCCCAGGAGCCTACGAGCAGTACTTC. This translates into CASISPGAYEQYF.

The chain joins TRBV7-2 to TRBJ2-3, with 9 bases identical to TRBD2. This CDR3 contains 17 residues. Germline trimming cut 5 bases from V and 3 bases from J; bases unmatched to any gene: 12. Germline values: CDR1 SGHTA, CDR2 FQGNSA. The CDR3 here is CASSQDIASGKTDTQYF. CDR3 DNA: TGTGCCAGCAGCCAAGACATTGCTAGCGGGAAAACAGATACGCAGTATTTT.

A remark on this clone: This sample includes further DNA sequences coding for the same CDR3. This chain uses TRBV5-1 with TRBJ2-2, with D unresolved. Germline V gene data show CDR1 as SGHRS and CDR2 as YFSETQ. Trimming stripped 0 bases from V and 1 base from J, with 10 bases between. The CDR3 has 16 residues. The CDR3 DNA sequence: TGCGCCAGCAGCTTGGCCGGCGTAGGGAACACCGGGGAGCTGTTTTTT. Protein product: CASSLAGVGNTGELFF.